This is a list of T cell receptor beta chains from one sample in a study of cytomegalovirus exposure and HLA in healthy donors. The assay was immunoSEQ multiplex PCR, and TCRdb's table has in-frame clones only and misses some. The table has about 160,000 clones, more than 75% seen once. The specimen sequenced was PBMCs. Receptor source: a man aged 18 to 29 in good health and CMV-seropositive. The CDR3 runs from the conserved cysteine through the conserved F or W. A D gene is named only where the DNA matches it firmly. Size is stated for part of the rows, as once, few or many counts, or as a class when the clone is expanded.

J gene	clone size	D gene	V gene	CDR3 protein	CDR3 DNA
TRBJ2-2	.	TRBD2	TRBV11-2	CASSLDTAGEAGELFF	TGTGCCAGCAGCTTAGATACAGCGGGAGAGGCCGGGGAGCTGTTTTTT
TRBJ2-7	.	.	TRBV2	CASSGGAVYVYEQYF	TGTGCCAGCAGTGGTGGGGCCGTGTACGTTTACGAGCAGTACTTC
TRBJ2-1	.	.	TRBV7-6	CASSQDRKDEQFF	TGTGCCAGCAGCCAAGACAGGAAAGATGAGCAGTTCTTC
TRBJ1-6	.	.	TRBV11-2	CASSLVGQGNSPLHF	TGTGCCAGCAGCTTAGTGGGCCAGGGTAATTCACCCCTCCACTTT
TRBJ1-4	.	TRBD1	TRBV5-4	CASSEEGAANEKLFF	TGTGCCAGCAGCGAAGAGGGGGCGGCTAATGAAAAACTGTTTTTT
TRBJ1-1	.	.	TRBV5-1	CASSFGAGNTEAFF	TGCGCCAGCAGCTTTGGTGCGGGGAACACTGAAGCTTTCTTT
TRBJ1-1	.	.	TRBV9	CASNDGRMNTEAFF	TGTGCCAGCAACGATGGGAGAATGAACACTGAAGCTTTCTTT
TRBJ2-7	.	TRBD1	TRBV5-1	CASRWDRGIIREQYF	TGCGCCAGCAGATGGGACAGGGGAATCATTCGCGAGCAGTACTTC
TRBJ2-3	.	TRBD2	TRBV30	CAWSVFYGGADTQYF	TGTGCCTGGAGTGTATTTTACGGGGGGGCAGATACGCAGTATTTT
TRBJ2-1	.	TRBD2	TRBV5-1	CASSFERTSGYNEQFF	TGCGCCAGCAGCTTCGAAAGGACTAGCGGGTACAATGAGCAGTTCTTC
TRBJ1-2	once	.	TRBV9	CASSVEDISPRGYTF	TGTGCCAGCAGCGTAGAGGACATTTCCCCGCGGGGCTACACCTTC
TRBJ1-4	.	.	TRBV6-1	CASSEGEGLFF	TGTGCCAGCAGTGAAGGGGAGGGACTGTTTTTT
TRBJ1-4	.	TRBD1	TRBV19	CASSIGQGVEKLFF	TGTGCCAGTAGTATTGGACAGGGGGTCGAGAAACTGTTTTTT
TRBJ2-7	.	TRBD1	TRBV2	CASTLRGGGSEQYF	TGTGCCAGCACTCTCCGAGGGGGCGGGTCCGAGCAGTACTTC
TRBJ1-4	.	.	TRBV6-1	CASSEAGARYEKLFF	TGTGCCAGCAGTGAAGCTGGGGCACGTTATGAAAAACTGTTTTTT
TRBJ1-5	.	.	TRBV10-3	CAISAGISNQPQHF	TGTGCCATCAGTGCCGGGATTAGCAATCAGCCCCAGCATTTT
TRBJ1-2	.	TRBD1	TRBV6-1	CASSEGTGGGDGYTF	TGTGCCAGCAGTGAAGGGACAGGGGGCGGCGATGGCTACACCTTC
TRBJ2-3	.	.	TRBV5-6	CASSLGYPQYF	TGTGCCAGCAGCTTGGGCTATCCGCAGTATTTT
TRBJ2-3	.	.	TRBV2	CASRNYIRGKDTQYF	TGTGCCAGCAGAAACTACATAAGGGGGAAAGATACGCAGTATTTT
TRBJ1-6	few	.	TRBV11-2	CASSLDPGSNSPLHF	TGTGCCAGCAGCTTAGATCCGGGATCCAATTCACCCCTCCACTTT
TRBJ2-3	few	TRBD2	TRBV5-3	CARRLARDF	TGTGCAAGGAGACTAGCTCGGGATTTT
TRBJ2-1	.	TRBD2	TRBV11-3	CASSLVSGGAYNEQFF	TGTGCCAGCAGCTTAGTGAGCGGGGGGGCTTACAATGAGCAGTTCTTC
TRBJ2-5	.	.	TRBV7-9	CSSSSRQFPQETQYF	TGTTCCAGCAGCTCTCGACAGTTCCCCCAAGAGACCCAGTACTTC
TRBJ1-2	once	.	TRBV5-1	CASNLKSGGDGYTF	TGCGCCAGCAATTTAAAATCGGGGGGTGATGGCTACACCTTC
TRBJ2-1	.	.	TRBV7-9	CSSSLRDSVINEQFF	TGTTCCAGCAGCTTAAGAGACTCTGTTATAAATGAGCAGTTCTTC
TRBJ2-1	.	.	TRBV5-4	CASSSLADEQFF	TGTGCCAGCAGCTCCCTAGCCGATGAGCAGTTCTTC
TRBJ1-2	once	.	TRBV4-1	CASSQEVEGPSGYTF	TGCGCCAGCAGCCAAGAAGTGGAGGGGCCCTCTGGCTACACCTTC
TRBJ2-7	.	.	TRBV4-3	CASSQDPGAGLEQYF	TGCGCCAGCAGCCAAGACCCTGGCGCAGGGCTCGAGCAGTACTTC
TRBJ2-7	.	TRBD2	TRBV28	CASSLGWEGSEQYF	TGTGCCAGCAGTTTAGGGTGGGAGGGAAGCGAGCAGTACTTC
TRBJ2-7	.	TRBD1	TRBV5-5	CASSFGTGFHEQYF	TGTGCCAGCAGCTTTGGGACAGGGTTCCACGAGCAGTACTTC
TRBJ1-5	.	.	TRBV19	CASSYQGSNQPQHF	TGTGCCAGTAGTTACCAGGGGAGCAATCAGCCCCAGCATTTT
TRBJ2-3	.	TRBD2	TRBV5-1	CASSSSGGAGDTQYF	TGCGCCAGCAGCAGTAGCGGGGGGGCTGGAGATACGCAGTATTTT
TRBJ1-1	.	.	TRBV2	CASRSTENTEAFF	TGTGCCAGCAGGAGCACCGAGAACACTGAAGCTTTCTTT
TRBJ1-1	.	.	TRBV30	CAWSVGGEAFF	TGTGCCTGGAGTGTTGGAGGTGAAGCTTTCTTT
TRBJ2-1	.	.	TRBV6-5	CASSQDSSYNEQFF	TGTGCCAGCAGCCAGGACAGCTCCTACAATGAGCAGTTCTTC
TRBJ2-2	.	.	TRBV5-4	CASRYRGELFF	TGTGCCAGCAGATATCGCGGGGAGCTGTTTTTT
TRBJ1-2	few	TRBD1	TRBV5-1	CASSWDRGGYGYTF	TGCGCCAGCAGCTGGGACAGGGGAGGCTATGGCTACACCTTC
TRBJ2-1	.	TRBD2	TRBV4-2	CASSPLLSGRTHNEQFF	TGTGCCAGCAGCCCTTTACTTAGCGGGAGGACCCACAATGAGCAGTTCTTC
TRBJ1-1	.	TRBD1	TRBV6-5	CASSYSTGAGAFF	TGTGCCAGCAGTTACTCGACAGGGGCCGGGGCTTTCTTT
TRBJ2-1	.	TRBD1	TRBV12-5	CASGLGQGRINEQFF	TGTGCTAGTGGTCTCGGACAGGGTAGGATCAATGAGCAGTTCTTC
TRBJ2-6	.	TRBD1	TRBV12-5	CASANDRGDSGANVLTF	TGTGCTAGTGCCAATGACAGGGGGGATTCTGGGGCCAACGTCCTGACTTTC
TRBJ2-1	.	.	TRBV2	CASSDFRVGHSYNEQFF	TGTGCCAGCAGTGATTTTCGGGTGGGGCACTCCTACAATGAGCAGTTCTTC
TRBJ2-4	.	.	TRBV4-3	CASSQKTGQLAKNSQYF	TGCGCCAGCAGCCAAAAAACTGGACAGCTAGCCAAAAACAGTCAGTACTTC
TRBJ2-7	.	.	TRBV19	CASSNQELGEQYF	TGTGCCAGTAGTAATCAGGAATTGGGCGAGCAGTACTTC
TRBJ2-1	.	.	TRBV6-6	CASSYPLALDYNEQFF	TGTGCCAGCAGTTACCCACTAGCTCTTGATTACAATGAGCAGTTCTTC
TRBJ2-7	.	.	TRBV20-1	CSASRDYEQYF	TGCAGTGCTAGTCGGGACTACGAGCAGTACTTC
TRBJ1-1	.	TRBD1	TRBV6-4	CASSATGGTEAFF	TGTGCCAGCAGCGCGACAGGGGGCACTGAAGCTTTCTTT
TRBJ2-7	.	.	TRBV7-9	CASSFLGDSYEQYF	TGTGCCAGCAGCTTCTTAGGGGATTCCTACGAGCAGTACTTC
TRBJ1-2	.	TRBD1	TRBV19	CASVRDRDHGAYGYTF	TGTGCCAGTGTCCGGGACAGGGACCACGGCGCGTATGGCTACACCTTC
TRBJ1-3	.	.	TRBV15	CATSFDSSGNTIYF	TGTGCCACCAGCTTCGACAGCTCTGGAAACACCATATATTTT
TRBJ2-3	.	TRBD1	TRBV9	CASSGQGAWDTQYF	TGTGCCAGCAGCGGACAGGGGGCTTGGGATACGCAGTATTTT
TRBJ2-7	.	.	TRBV6-1	CASSGGRDNSYEQYF	TGTGCCAGCAGTGGGGGTCGGGACAACTCCTACGAGCAGTACTTC